This T cell receptor (beta chain) was sequenced during a study of cytomegalovirus exposure and HLA in healthy donors. Study-wide context: Among the 400 or so donors who were genotyped, roughly 76% fell in the genetic ancestry cluster that is associated with self-reported Caucasian donors.

This clone has a single count. PCR used 60 Vbeta primers and 13 Jbeta primers. As originally analysed: The count from a later analysis was 79 million or so unique TCR beta chains, some 9.9 million of them shared. Profiled with immunoSEQ multiplex PCR; TCRdb holds only in-frame clones, not every one. V, J and clone size were drawn from that table, and D and trimming were deduced from the DNA. The sample holds some 120,000 clones; around 60% are singletons and the top ten take around 9.7%. Trimming took off 11 bases at V and 1 base at J, with 8 bases between the two ends. CDR3 size: 12 residues. Germline V gene lookup returns CDR1 SGHAT and CDR2 FQNNGV. Healthy individuals who donated bone marrow served as the donors.

This clonotype was obtained from a woman aged 40 to 55 in good health and CMV-seropositive. V and J are TRBV11-2 and TRBJ2-2, with a tentative D call TRBD1 (6 bases). The sequencing input was PBMCs. In DNA form, the CDR3 reads TGTGCCGACAGGAGGAACACCGGGGAGCTGTTTTTT. Amino acid sequence: CADRRNTGELFF. The full variable domain, rest sourced from reference TRBV11-2 and TRBJ2-2, is EAGVAQSPRYKIIEKRQSVAFWCNPISGHATLYWYQQILGQGPKLLIQFQNNGVVDDSQLPKDRFSAERLKGVDSTLKIQPAKLEDSAVYLCADRRNTGELFFGEGSRLTVL.